The 14 T cell receptor beta chains given below trace back to one sample, sequenced in a study of shared clonotypes between healthy human individuals. Sequenced by immunoSEQ multiplex PCR; TCRdb stores in-frame clones only, minus some. The sample holds more than 2,000,000 clones, more than 80% seen once. Sequenced input: naive CD4+ T cells sorted from blood. Subset noted: CD45RA+ positively selected. These receptors all stem from a young man in good health.

V and J are TRBV7-2 and TRBJ2-7; 9 bases agree with TRBD2. CDR3 length equals 14 residues. Germline V gene sequence: CDR1 SGHTA, CDR2 FQGNSA. Trimming at V came to 5 bases and at J to 2 bases, leaving 4 bases not matched to a gene. The CDR3 loop is CASSPSGRPYEQYF. CDR3 DNA sequence: TGTGCCAGCAGCCCGAGCGGGAGGCCCTACGAGCAGTACTTC.

The V gene is TRBV11-2, the J gene TRBJ1-2; D may be TRBD1 (5 bases). Trimming took off 0 bases at V and 3 bases at J, with 8 bases between the two ends. CDR1 SGHAT and CDR2 FQNNGV come from the germline V gene. This CDR3 comprises 14 residues. Written as DNA, the CDR3 is TGTGCCAGCAGCTTAGATGGGGGAGACTATGGCTACACCTTC. Amino acid sequence: CASSLDGGDYGYTF.

This clone has just one count. The chain couples TRBV11-2 to TRBJ1-3, with a tentative D call TRBD1 (5 bases). With 5 bases removed from V and 0 bases from J, the gap between germline ends came to 8 bases. The CDR3 contains 14 residues. Germline V gives CDR1 SGHAT, CDR2 FQNNGV. The CDR3 nucleotides are TGTGCCAGCAGCGGTGACAGCTCTGGAAACACCATATATTTT. Protein sequence: CASSGDSSGNTIYF. Supplemented by reference TRBV11-2 and TRBJ1-3, the full variable domain reads EAGVAQSPRYKIIEKRQSVAFWCNPISGHATLYWYQQILGQGPKLLIQFQNNGVVDDSQLPKDRFSAERLKGVDSTLKIQPAKLEDSAVYLCASSGDSSGNTIYFGEGSWLTVV.

For this clone: The same CDR3 arises from other DNA sequences in this sample as well. The chain links TRBV7-2 to TRBJ2-2; no clear D. The germline V gene encodes CDR1 SGHTA and CDR2 FQGNSA. This CDR3 is built from 14 residues. Trimming took 0 bases from V and 2 from J, leaving 4 bases between them. CDR3 in amino acids: CASSLAVNTGELFF. DNA for the CDR3: TGTGCCAGCAGCTTAGCGGTCAACACCGGGGAGCTGTTTTTT.

This clone was observed once. J is TRBJ2-7 and V is TRBV2; 12 bases are a match to TRBD2. CDR1 and CDR2 from the germline V gene are SNHLY and FYNNEI. Trimming cost V 6 bases and J 2 bases; bases outside gene matches: 5. The CDR3 has 15 residues. CDR3 loop: CASSPLAGGPYEQYF. The CDR3, as DNA: TGTGCCAGCAGCCCACTAGCGGGAGGACCCTACGAGCAGTACTTC.

The chain combines TRBV30 with TRBJ2-5; TRBD1 aligns across 7 bases. The CDR3 loop spans 15 amino acids. The V segment lost 0 bases and the J segment 5 bases; nucleotides outside the gene matches: 9. CDR1 and CDR2 (germline): GTSNPN, SVGIG (reference sequence). For the CDR3, the DNA is TGTGCCTGGAGTGTATCAGGGGGTGGTTGGGAGACCCAGTACTTC. The encoded protein is CAWSVSGGGWETQYF.

The CDR3 bases are TGTGCCAGCAGCTTAGGAGTCATCAATCAGCCCCAGCATTTT. As protein: CASSLGVINQPQHF. V usage is TRBV13 and J usage is TRBJ1-5; D unclear. Germline V gene data show CDR1 as PRHDT and CDR2 as FYEKMQ (reference sequence). Trimming removed 0 bases at V and 3 bases at J, with 6 bases between. The CDR3 spans 14 residues.

The rearrangement links TRBV15 to TRBJ1-1; the match to TRBD1 covers 7 bases. CDR1 and CDR2 from the germline V gene are LNHNV and YYDKDF (reference sequence). This CDR3 has 16 amino acids. Trimming took 0 bases from V and 1 from J; bases not matched to a gene: 5. The CDR3, as DNA: TGTGCCACCAGCAGAGATCAGGGACAGCGGAACACTGAAGCTTTCTTT. Encoded protein: CATSRDQGQRNTEAFF.

The chain joins TRBV6-1 to TRBJ1-1, with D hard to call. Deletions cut 2 bases from V and 10 bases from J, with 11 bases between. Germline V gives CDR1 MNHNS, CDR2 SASEGT. CDR3 length: 12 residues. The CDR3: CASSESAYRAFF. DNA of the CDR3: TGTGCCAGCAGTGAATCAGCTTATAGAGCTTTCTTT.

This chain links TRBV5-1 with TRBJ2-7; D uncertain. The CDR3 consists of 13 residues. V gave up 1 base and J gave up 3 bases, with 8 bases separating them. Germline-derived CDR1 and CDR2 are SGHRS and YFSETQ. The CDR3 spells CASSLNINYEQYF. CDR3 nucleotides: TGCGCCAGCAGCTTGAATATAAACTACGAGCAGTACTTC.

This clone appeared a few times. V usage is TRBV19 and J usage is TRBJ1-2; D is undetermined. Trimming cost V 5 bases and J 6 bases, with 16 bases left between them. Germline CDR1 LNHDA, CDR2 SQIVND (reference sequence). The CDR3 consists of 14 residues. CDR3 amino acids: CASSLNNLGDGYTF. The CDR3 DNA sequence: TGTGCCAGTAGTTTGAACAACTTGGGTGATGGCTACACCTTC.

V gene TRBV9 combines with J gene TRBJ2-2, with D maybe TRBD2 (5 bases). The CDR3 is 15 residues long. V gave up 0 bases and J gave up 7 bases, with 13 bases separating them. Germline V gene lookup returns CDR1 SGDLS and CDR2 YYNGEE. The CDR3 DNA reads TGTGCCAGCAGCGTAGTTGGAGGAGCCTTCGGGGAGCTGTTTTTT. Protein sequence: CASSVVGGAFGELFF. Variable domain in full (rest from reference TRBV9 and TRBJ2-2): DSGVTQTPKHLITATGQRVTLRCSPRSGDLSVYWYQQSLDQGLQFLIQYYNGEERAKGNILERFSAQQFPDLHSELNLSSLELGDSALYFCASSVVGGAFGELFFGEGSRLTVL.

V is TRBV10-3 and J is TRBJ2-3; D tentatively reads TRBD1 or TRBD2 (6 bases each). Trimming cost V 7 bases and J 1 base, with 12 bases left between them. This CDR3 is 14 amino acids long. Germline V gene lookup returns CDR1 ENHRY and CDR2 SYGVKD. The CDR3 loop reads CAIKGGDGTDTQYF. CDR3 coding DNA: TGTGCCATCAAGGGGGGAGACGGCACAGATACGCAGTATTTT.

The J gene is TRBJ1-1, the V gene TRBV11-2, with D possibly being TRBD1 (5 bases). This CDR3 has 15 amino acids. Germline V CDR1 and CDR2: SGHAT, FQNNGV. The germline V and J ends were trimmed by 0 bases and 5 bases, with 13 bases remaining between them. The CDR3 coding sequence is TGTGCCAGCAGCTTAGAAAGGGGAATTGGGACTGAAGCTTTCTTT. Translated: CASSLERGIGTEAFF. The full variable domain, with the rest looked up from reference TRBV11-2 and TRBJ1-1, is EAGVAQSPRYKIIEKRQSVAFWCNPISGHATLYWYQQILGQGPKLLIQFQNNGVVDDSQLPKDRFSAERLKGVDSTLKIQPAKLEDSAVYLCASSLERGIGTEAFFGQGTRLTVV.